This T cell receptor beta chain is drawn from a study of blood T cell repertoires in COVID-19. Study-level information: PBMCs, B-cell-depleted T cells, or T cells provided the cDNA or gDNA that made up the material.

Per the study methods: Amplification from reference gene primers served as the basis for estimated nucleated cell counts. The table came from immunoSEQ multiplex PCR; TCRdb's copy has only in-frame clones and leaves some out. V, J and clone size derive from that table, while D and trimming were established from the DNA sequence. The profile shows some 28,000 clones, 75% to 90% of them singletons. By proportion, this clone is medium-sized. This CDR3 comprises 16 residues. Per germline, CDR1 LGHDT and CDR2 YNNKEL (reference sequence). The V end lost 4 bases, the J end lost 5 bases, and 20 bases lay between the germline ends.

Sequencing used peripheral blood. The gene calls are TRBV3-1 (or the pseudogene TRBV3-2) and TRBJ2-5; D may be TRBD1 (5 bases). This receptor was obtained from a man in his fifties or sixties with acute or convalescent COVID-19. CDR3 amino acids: CASSPLAAPKGETQYF. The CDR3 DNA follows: TGTGCCAGCAGCCCCCTTGCAGCGCCTAAGGGGGAGACCCAGTACTTC.